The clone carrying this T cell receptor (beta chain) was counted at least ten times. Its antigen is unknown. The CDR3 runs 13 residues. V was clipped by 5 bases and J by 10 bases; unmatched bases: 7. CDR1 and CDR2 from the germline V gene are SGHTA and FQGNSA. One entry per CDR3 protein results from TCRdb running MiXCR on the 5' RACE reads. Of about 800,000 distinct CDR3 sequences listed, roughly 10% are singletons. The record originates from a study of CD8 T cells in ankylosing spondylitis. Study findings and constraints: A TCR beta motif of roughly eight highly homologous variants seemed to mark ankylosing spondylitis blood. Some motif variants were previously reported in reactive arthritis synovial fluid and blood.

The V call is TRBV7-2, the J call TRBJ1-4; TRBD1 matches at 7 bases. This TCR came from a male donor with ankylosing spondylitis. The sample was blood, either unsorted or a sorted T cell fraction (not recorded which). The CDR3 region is CASSADRVAKLFF. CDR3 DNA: TGTGCCAGCAGCGCCGACAGGGTTGCAAAACTGTTTTTT.